The text below deals with one TCR beta chain. Its specificity is unknown. This sample was taken from a study of OX40 agonist ivuxolimab in advanced cancers. Whole-study context: Males comprised 70% to 90% of the group, whose mean age was around 62 years (range roughly 20 to 85).

CDR1 and CDR2 from the germline V gene are SEHNR and FQNEAQ (reference sequence). This CDR3 comprises 12 residues. The repertoire was sequenced with immunoSEQ multiplex PCR; TCRdb's copy has only in-frame clones and lacks some. Among tens of thousands of clones, roughly 84% were seen once, and the ten largest hold roughly 1.2%. Findings and caveats of the study: There was clonal expansion of CD4+ and CD8+ blood T cells by week 6 at 0.1 to 3.0 mg/kg.

The chain employs TRBV7-9 and TRBJ2-5, with TRBD1 matching 7 bases. TRBJ2-7 explains the end of the DNA better; the J call may be wrong. The TCR originated in an adult with an advanced solid tumor such as melanoma, head and neck, liver or kidney cancer. The source was CD4+ or CD8+ T cells sorted from blood, collected in a trial of the OX40 agonist ivuxolimab. The CDR3 DNA reads TGTGCCAGCAGCCGACAGGGCTACGAGCAGTACTTC. It is translated as CASSRQGYEQYF.